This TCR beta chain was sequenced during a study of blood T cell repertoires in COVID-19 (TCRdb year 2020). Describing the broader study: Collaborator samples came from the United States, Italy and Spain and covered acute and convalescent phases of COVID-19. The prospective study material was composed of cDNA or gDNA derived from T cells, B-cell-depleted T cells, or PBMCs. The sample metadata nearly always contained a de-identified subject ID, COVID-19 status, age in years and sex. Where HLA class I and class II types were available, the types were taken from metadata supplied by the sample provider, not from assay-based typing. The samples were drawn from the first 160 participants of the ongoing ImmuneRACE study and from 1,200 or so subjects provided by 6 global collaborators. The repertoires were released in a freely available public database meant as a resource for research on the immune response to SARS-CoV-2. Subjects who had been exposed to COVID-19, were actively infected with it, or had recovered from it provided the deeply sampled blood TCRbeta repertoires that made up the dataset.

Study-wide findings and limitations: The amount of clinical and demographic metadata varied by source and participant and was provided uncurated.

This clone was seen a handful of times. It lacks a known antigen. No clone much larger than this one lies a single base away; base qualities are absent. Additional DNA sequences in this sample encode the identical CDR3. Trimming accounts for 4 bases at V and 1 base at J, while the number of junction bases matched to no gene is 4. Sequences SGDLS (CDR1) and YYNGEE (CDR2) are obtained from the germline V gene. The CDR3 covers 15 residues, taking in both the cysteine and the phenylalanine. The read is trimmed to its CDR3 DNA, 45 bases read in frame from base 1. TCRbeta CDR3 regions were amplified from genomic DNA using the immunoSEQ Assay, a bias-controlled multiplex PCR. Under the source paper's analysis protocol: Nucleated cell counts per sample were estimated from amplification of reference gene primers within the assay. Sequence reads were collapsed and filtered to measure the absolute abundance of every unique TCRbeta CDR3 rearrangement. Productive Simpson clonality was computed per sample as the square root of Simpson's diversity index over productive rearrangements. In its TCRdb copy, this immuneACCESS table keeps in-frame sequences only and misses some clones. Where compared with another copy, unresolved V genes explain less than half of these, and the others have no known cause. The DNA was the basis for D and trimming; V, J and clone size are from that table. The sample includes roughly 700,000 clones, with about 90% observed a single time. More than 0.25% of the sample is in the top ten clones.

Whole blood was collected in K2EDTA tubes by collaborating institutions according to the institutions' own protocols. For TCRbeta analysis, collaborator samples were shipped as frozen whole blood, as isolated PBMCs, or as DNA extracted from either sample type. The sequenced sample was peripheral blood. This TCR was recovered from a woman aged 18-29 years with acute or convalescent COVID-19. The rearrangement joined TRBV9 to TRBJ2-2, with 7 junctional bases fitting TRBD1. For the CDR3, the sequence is CASSPRTGNTGELFF. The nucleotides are TGTGCCAGCAGCCCCCGGACAGGGAACACCGGGGAGCTGTTTTTT.